Following are 9 T cell receptor beta chains from one sample sequenced in a study of T cells in Graves' hyperthyroidism and ophthalmopathy. TCR beta CDR3 region amplification was performed from RNA transcripts. With the HTBI primer set, the TCR CDR3 went through a first round of RT-PCR. TCRdb reprocessed the multiplex PCR reads via MiXCR and lists one record per CDR3 protein. The top ten hold around 62% of the sample, which has about 270,000 distinct CDR3 sequences, 20% to 25% seen once. The sequenced sample was blood. All receptors come from a young man with Graves' ophthalmopathy.

The chain recombines TRBV6-1 with TRBJ2-4, with TRBD1 matching 8 bases. The CDR3 consists of 16 residues. CDR1 is MNHNS, CDR2 SASEGT, per germline. Trimming cost V 4 bases and J 0 bases; bases outside gene matches: 5. CDR3 in DNA: TGTGCCAGCAGTGGGGGACAGGTTGTAGCCAAAAACATTCAGTACTTC. Protein: CASSGGQVVAKNIQYF.

This clonotype was recorded many times. The V call is TRBV18, the J call TRBJ1-1; D unresolved. CDR3 length: 13 residues. Germline CDR1 KGHSH, CDR2 LQKENI. Trimming removed 5 bases at V and 4 bases at J, with 11 bases between. This CDR3 is CASSGVAATEAFF. The CDR3 DNA is TGTGCCAGCTCAGGAGTGGCGGCCACTGAAGCTTTCTTT.

The genes are TRBV12-3 or TRBV12-4 and TRBJ2-1, with no clear D. V was pared by 6 bases and J by 6 bases, with 9 bases between. This CDR3 is built from 12 residues. The CDR3: CASSFHTNEQFF. Here the CDR3 DNA reads TGTGCCAGCAGCTTCCATACCAATGAGCAGTTCTTC.

The table lists this clonotype with many counts. The rearrangement joins TRBV20-1 to TRBJ2-3; TRBD2 aligns across 8 bases. V was pared by 0 bases and J by 2 bases, with 7 bases of the junction left unmatched. Germline assignment: CDR1 DFQATT and CDR2 SNEGSKA (reference sequence). The CDR3 has 16 residues. CDR3 residues: CSARDHGSGITDTQYF. CDR3 nucleotide sequence: TGCAGTGCTAGAGATCATGGTAGCGGGATCACAGATACGCAGTATTTT.

This clonotype was seen more than once but under ten times. The rearrangement uses TRBV3-1 and TRBJ2-1; D unresolved. Trimming stripped 6 bases from V and 9 bases from J, with 18 bases between. Germline CDR1 and CDR2: LGHDT and YNNKEL (reference sequence). The CDR3 has 14 residues. Here the CDR3 reads CASRNGPQRGEQFF. The DNA for the CDR3 is TGTGCCAGCAGAAATGGGCCGCAGCGCGGTGAGCAGTTCTTC.

This clonotype was detected many times. This rearrangement joins TRBV28 to TRBJ2-5, with 9 nucleotides matching TRBD1. The CDR3 is 15 amino acids. The junction had 8 bases not matched to a gene; V was cut back by 6 bases and J by 3 bases. The germline V gene has CDR1 MDHEN and CDR2 SYDVKM. DNA of the CDR3: TGTGCCAGCAGCCAGCCCAGGACAGGGGAAGAGACCCAGTACTTC. Its protein is CASSQPRTGEETQYF.

Points on this clonotype: One end of the junction does not line up with germline, which may come from a read error. The rearrangement joins TRBV18 to TRBJ1-5, with D possibly TRBD1 on 6 matching bases. CDR1 is KGHSH and CDR2 is LQKENI in the germline V gene. The CDR3 length is 14 residues. CDR3 in DNA: TGTGCCAGCTCACCCCCGGGGGGAGGACAGCCCCAGCGTTTT. The encoded protein is CASSPPGGGQPQRF.

Of note for this clonotype: A clone one base away is much larger, so this may be a read error. The chain uses TRBV12-3 or TRBV12-4 and TRBJ1-5, with D perhaps matching TRBD1 (6 bases). This CDR3 contains 14 residues. With 4 bases removed from V and 9 bases from J, the gap between germline ends came to 16 bases. DNA for the CDR3: TGTGCCAGCAGTTCCTGGACAGAGATTCGGCCCCAGCATTTT. Translating it yields CASSSWTEIRPQHF.

The chain recombines TRBV20-1 with TRBJ2-5, with TRBD1 matching 7 bases. The CDR3 runs to 13 residues. After removal of 4 bases from V and 2 bases from J, the junction contained 4 bases not matched to a gene. The V gene's germline CDR1 is DFQATT and CDR2 SNEGSKA (reference sequence). CDR3 loop: CSATKGAQETQYF. The CDR3 bases are TGCAGTGCTACTAAGGGGGCACAAGAGACCCAGTACTTC.